This entry is about one TCR beta chain. Its antigen is still unknown. No base qualities exist here, and no much larger clone lies one base off it. These data are taken from a study of blood T cell repertoires in COVID-19 (dated by TCRdb to about 2020). Looking at the study overall: Samples covering the acute and convalescent phases of COVID-19 were provided by collaborators in the United States, Italy and Spain. The prospective study material was composed of cDNA or gDNA derived from T cells, B-cell-depleted T cells, or PBMCs. Deeply sampled blood TCRbeta repertoires from subjects exposed to, actively infected with, or recovered from COVID-19 were included in the dataset. A freely available public database, intended as a resource for researchers studying the immune response to SARS-CoV-2, is where the repertoires were released. The samples were drawn from the first 160 participants of the ongoing ImmuneRACE study and from some 1,300 subjects provided by 6 global collaborators. Sample metadata almost always included a de-identified subject ID, COVID-19 status, age in years and sex. Where HLA class I and class II types were available, the types were taken from metadata supplied by the sample provider, not from assay-based typing.

Each collaborating institution followed its own protocols to collect whole blood in K2EDTA tubes. For TCRbeta analysis, collaborators shipped samples in one of three forms: frozen whole blood, isolated PBMCs, or DNA extracted from either of those sample types. The study at large found these results: Clinical and demographic metadata were provided uncurated, with the amount varying by source and participant.

TCRbeta CDR3 regions were amplified from genomic DNA using the immunoSEQ Assay, a bias-controlled multiplex PCR. In the source study's methods: The number of nucleated cells in each sample was estimated by amplification of reference gene primers within the assay. To quantify the absolute abundance of each unique TCRbeta CDR3 rearrangement, sequence reads were collapsed and filtered. For each sample, productive Simpson clonality was calculated as the square root of Simpson's diversity index over productive rearrangements. Entries here come from immuneACCESS through TCRdb and include only in-frame sequences with V and J called. Some clones fail to appear in such tables; in the studies checked, an unresolved V gene covers under half of the shortfall, and the cause of the remainder is unknown. That table is the source of V, J and clone size, and D and trimming were worked out from the DNA. Here the sample has under 130,000 clones; more than 80% occur a single time. 32% of the sample is taken by the ten largest.

Sample: peripheral blood. The sequence came from a woman aged 80 or over with acute or convalescent COVID-19.

The base sequence is TGCGCCAGCAGCCAAGTAACAGGTGGTAGCTATGGCTACACCTTC. This translates into CASSQVTGGSYGYTF. This sequence uses TRBV4-1 and TRBJ1-2, with TRBD1 as a weak D call on 5 bases. The germline V gene encodes CDR1 MGHRA and CDR2 YSYEKL. The CDR3 runs 15 residues from the cysteine to the phenylalanine. Only the CDR3 region is kept as DNA, spanning 45 bases read in frame from base 1. V loses 1 base of germline sequence and J loses 4 bases, and the interval between the two ends is 13 bases.